Listed here are 20 T cell receptor beta chains from one sample, sequenced in a study of cytomegalovirus exposure and HLA in healthy donors. PCR used 60 Vbeta primers and 13 Jbeta primers. Some clones are missing from TCRdb's copy, which holds only in-frame ones; the method was immunoSEQ multiplex PCR. Found here are 110,000 or so clones, around 82% of them singletons; the top ten hold approximately 5%. Material: PBMCs. These receptors were taken from a woman in her twenties or thirties in good health and CMV-seropositive.

The rearrangement links TRBV20-1 to TRBJ1-1; TRBD1 matches at 7 bases. Germline lookup yields CDR1 DFQATT and CDR2 SNEGSKA (reference sequence). The CDR3 runs 11 residues. Losses at the gene ends were 6 bases for V and 6 bases for J; bases not matched to a gene: 4. The CDR3 DNA reads as TGCAGTGCAACAGGGGTCGCTGAAGCTTTCTTT. It codes for CSATGVAEAFF.

The V call is TRBV6-1, the J call TRBJ1-2; possibly TRBD1 for D (5 bases). Germline CDR1 and CDR2: MNHNS and SASEGT. The CDR3 contains 14 residues. The V and J ends lost 6 bases and 0 bases respectively, with 11 bases between them. CDR3 amino acids: CASRDTGANYGYTF. For the CDR3, the DNA is TGTGCCAGCAGGGACACGGGAGCTAACTATGGCTACACCTTC.

The V and J genes are TRBV2 and TRBJ1-2; 10 nucleotides match TRBD1. V was clipped by 6 bases and J by 5 bases; unmatched bases: 3. CDR3 length equals 13 residues. From germline, CDR1 is SNHLY and CDR2 FYNNEI. CDR3 region: CASRDRGIYGYTF. Here the CDR3 DNA reads TGTGCCAGCAGGGACAGGGGGATTTATGGCTACACCTTC.

This chain connects TRBV18 to TRBJ1-1, with 8 bases aligning to TRBD1. V dropped 3 bases and J dropped 5; count of bases not matched to a gene: 11. The CDR3 is made up of 16 amino acids. From germline, CDR1 is KGHSH and CDR2 LQKENI. The CDR3 sequence: CASSPTPTGDNTEAFF. The CDR3 nucleotides are TGTGCCAGCTCACCGACTCCGACAGGGGATAATACTGAAGCTTTCTTT.

The CDR3 sequence is CASRLQGTLNTEAFF. In nucleotides, the CDR3 is TGTGCCAGCAGACTTCAGGGGACCCTGAACACTGAAGCTTTCTTT. V usage is TRBV6-5 and J usage is TRBJ1-1, with D tentatively TRBD1 (6 bases). The V and J ends lost 6 bases and 0 bases respectively, with 14 bases between them. This CDR3 has 15 amino acids. CDR1 and CDR2 (germline): MNHEY, SVGAGI.

DNA of the CDR3: TGTGCCATCAGTGGCCATCAGGGTAAGGCTTTCTTT. Its protein product is CAISGHQGKAFF. The chain combines TRBV10-3 with TRBJ1-1; tentatively, D is TRBD1 (5 bases). Germline values: CDR1 ENHRY, CDR2 SYGVKD. The V gene lost 4 bases and the J gene lost 11 bases, with 14 bases spanning the gap. The CDR3 length is 12 residues.

V is TRBV2 and J is TRBJ2-3, with 7 positions matching TRBD1. The CDR3 runs 15 residues. Germline trimming cut 2 bases from V and 4 bases from J; bases unmatched to any gene: 6. CDR1 and CDR2 from the germline V gene are SNHLY and FYNNEI. Written as DNA, the CDR3 is TGTGCCAGCAGTGAACAGGGTCAGGGGGCAGATACGCAGTATTTT. This gives the protein CASSEQGQGADTQYF.

CDR3: CASSLGGGTEAFF. The CDR3 bases are TGTGCCAGCAGCTTAGGGGGCGGCACTGAAGCTTTCTTT. The rearrangement uses TRBV7-9 and TRBJ1-1; D may be TRBD1 (5 bases). CDR1 and CDR2 from the germline V gene are SEHNR and FQNEAQ (reference sequence). With 1 base removed from V and 4 bases from J, the gap between germline ends came to 7 bases. This CDR3 has 13 residues.

The chain is built from TRBV9 and TRBJ2-7; 8 positions agree with TRBD2. Germline V gene data show CDR1 as SGDLS and CDR2 as YYNGEE. V shed 0 bases, J shed 1 base, and the junction held 6 bases outside the gene matches. The CDR3 extends over 16 amino acids. The chain's CDR3 is CASSVAASGSSYEQYF. The CDR3 coding sequence is TGTGCCAGCAGCGTAGCCGCTAGCGGGTCATCCTACGAGCAGTACTTC.

The gene calls are TRBV4-1 and TRBJ1-2; 7 bases fit TRBD1. The germline V gene encodes CDR1 MGHRA and CDR2 YSYEKL. J was trimmed by 2 bases and V by 0 bases; bases with no gene match: 3. CDR3 length: 15 residues. In nucleotides, the CDR3 is TGCGCCAGCAGCCAAGAGACAGGGTTGAACTATGGCTACACCTTC. It codes for CASSQETGLNYGYTF.

The CDR3 protein is CSAVTSGRGSYEQYF. CDR3 in DNA: TGCAGCGCCGTGACTAGCGGGAGGGGTTCCTACGAGCAGTACTTC. V is TRBV29-1 and J is TRBJ2-7, with 14 bases identical to TRBD2. The length of the CDR3 is 15 residues. Per germline, CDR1 SQVTM and CDR2 ANQGSEA. V gave up 7 bases and J gave up 1 base; unmatched junction bases: 6.

This rearrangement joins TRBV19 to TRBJ2-2; 12 bases line up with TRBD1. Germline V gene data show CDR1 as LNHDA and CDR2 as SQIVND (reference sequence). The CDR3 totals 16 residues. The junction had 7 bases not matched to a gene; V was cut back by 10 bases and J by 1 base. Written as DNA, the CDR3 is TGTGCCACCGGGGACAGGGGGCGTGGGAACACCGGGGAGCTGTTTTTT. Protein product: CATGDRGRGNTGELFF.

DNA for the CDR3: TGTGCCAGCAGCTTGGGGGCCCTCGGGGGAGTTTTAGATACGCAGTATTTT. As protein: CASSLGALGGVLDTQYF. This chain links TRBV5-5 with TRBJ2-3, with a possible D match to TRBD2 (6 bases). This CDR3 has 17 amino acids. Germline lookup yields CDR1 SGHKS and CDR2 YYEKEE (reference sequence). Trimming removed 0 bases at V and 5 bases at J, with 19 bases between.

This sequence joins TRBV2 and TRBJ2-7; 7 bases are a match to TRBD1. The J segment lost 0 bases and the V segment lost 10 bases, leaving 3 bases of the junction unmatched. This CDR3 contains 12 residues. CDR1 is SNHLY and CDR2 is FYNNEI in the germline V gene. CDR3 loop: CATGQSSYEQYF. The DNA for the CDR3 is TGTGCCACGGGACAGAGCTCCTACGAGCAGTACTTC.

The rearrangement links TRBV10-3 to TRBJ2-5, with 7 bases identical to TRBD2. J gave up 5 bases and V 5 bases, and 8 bases lay outside the gene matches. Looked up from germline, CDR1 is ENHRY and CDR2 is SYGVKD. The CDR3 contains 14 residues. The CDR3 region has the DNA TGTGCCATCAGTTCTAGCGGCCCGGGGGAGACCCAGTACTTC. Its protein product is CAISSSGPGETQYF.

V usage is TRBV11-3 and J usage is TRBJ2-7; 9 positions agree with TRBD2. Germline trimming cut 5 bases from V and 5 bases from J; bases unmatched to any gene: 10. Germline V gene data show CDR1 as SGHNT and CDR2 as YENEEA. This CDR3 region has 15 residues. CDR3 region: CASSRWAGGPNEQYF. The CDR3 DNA reads as TGTGCCAGCAGCCGCTGGGCGGGAGGGCCTAACGAGCAGTACTTC.

V and J are TRBV7-3 and TRBJ1-1; no clear D. This CDR3 has 13 amino acids. V was trimmed by 2 bases and J by 1 base, leaving 5 bases between them. Germline assignment: CDR1 SGHTA and CDR2 FQGTGA. CDR3 sequence reads: CASSLGANTEAFF. CDR3 bases: TGTGCCAGCAGCTTAGGAGCGAACACTGAAGCTTTCTTT.

The rearrangement uses TRBV11-3 and TRBJ2-7; 12 nucleotides agree with TRBD2. Germline CDR1 SGHNT, CDR2 YENEEA. The CDR3 spans 15 residues. The junction had 4 bases not matched to a gene; V was cut back by 0 bases and J by 7 bases. The CDR3: CASSLETSGSGEQYF. The CDR3 nucleotides are TGTGCCAGCAGCTTAGAGACTAGCGGGAGTGGGGAGCAGTACTTC.

J is TRBJ2-5 and V is TRBV6-5; 7 bases match TRBD1. The end of the DNA is better explained by TRBJ2-7, so the J call may be wrong. Germline assignment: CDR1 MNHEY and CDR2 SVGAGI. This CDR3 is 12 amino acids long. The CDR3 DNA sequence: TGTGCCAGCAGTCCGAGGGGGCGCGAGCAGTACTTC. As protein: CASSPRGREQYF.

This chain links TRBV4-2 with TRBJ1-6, with unresolved D. V was shortened by 0 bases and J by 0 bases, with 6 bases between the two germline ends. This CDR3 has 16 amino acids. Germline CDR1 is LGHNA and CDR2 is YNFKEQ. CDR3 sequence: CASSQDLSSYNSPLHF. DNA for the CDR3: TGTGCCAGCAGCCAAGATCTGAGCTCCTATAATTCACCCCTCCACTTT.